A selection of T cell receptor beta chains follows, all from one sample in a study of cytotoxic CD8 clonotypes in ibrutinib-treated CLL. Method: immunoSEQ multiplex PCR; TCRdb's copy keeps in-frame clones and lacks some. The table has a few hundred thousand clones, around 66% seen once. The sample in question was PBMCs, obtained after 36 months of ibrutinib treatment. These receptors originate from a human donor with chronic lymphocytic leukemia. CDR3s leave out the opening cysteine and the closing phenylalanine or tryptophan.

v_gene,CDR3aa
TRBV9,ASSVAEGAYEQY
TRBV7-9,ASSFRTVNTEAF
TRBV9,ASTPWWAPNTEAF
TRBV11-2,ASSLVGTGRENTGELF
TRBV19,ASTDRVTYEQY
TRBV29-1,SVESPGGYEQY
TRBV18,ASSPTTQETQY
TRBV4-1,ASSQGGYTEAF
TRBV4-1,ASSQDKEAF
TRBV29-1,SATQNSYEQY
TRBV5-8,ASSILQGRHGAF
TRBV10-2,ASSEGAASYEQY
TRBV10-1,ASSESRGQETQY
TRBV29-1,SVESEKTTEAF
TRBV29-1,SVEGLAGTSYEQY
TRBV12-5,ASGFTGSGNTIY